Included here is one T cell receptor (beta chain) sequence, with context. Antigen: not known. This sample was taken from a study of somatic mutations in cytotoxic T cells in rheumatoid arthritis. As for the study in general: Right after diagnosis, and before any treatment had started, patient peripheral blood (about 29 ml EDTA) was drawn. The flow sorting of some V beta antibody-stained T-cell populations reached nearly 100% purity, and the sorted populations included V beta1+ cells sequenced for TCRB.

CDR1 is LGHNA and CDR2 is YNFKEQ in the germline V gene. CDR3 length equals 15 residues. V was pared by 4 bases and J by 8 bases, with 21 bases between. Broader study findings: Antigen specificity of the expanded CD8+ clones was not determined.

This table comes from immunoSEQ multiplex PCR, and its TCRdb copy is limited to in-frame clones, with some not included. The sample contains 10,000 or so clones, about 79% of which appear only once. Each population, CD4+ and CD8+ cells, was isolated by positive magnetic bead selection and checked for purity by flow cytometry. The TCR was taken from an adult with rheumatoid arthritis. The V call is TRBV4-2, the J call TRBJ2-7; D unresolved. Material for sequencing was CD8+ T cells sorted from blood. CDR3 DNA sequence: TGTGCCAGCAGCCTCAGCCCGTCGAAATCGGTCCAGCAGTACTTC. Its protein product is CASSLSPSKSVQQYF.